Below are 5 T cell receptor beta chains sequenced from a single sample in a study of blood T cell repertoires in COVID-19. Only in-frame clones appear in the TCRdb table, and some are missing; sequencing was by immunoSEQ multiplex PCR. The table records approximately 150,000 clones, approximately 90% of them present only once. Source material: peripheral blood. The receptors shown here come from a human donor in a cohort sampled during active COVID-19.

This clone was detected only once. The same CDR3 is also encoded by other DNA sequences in this sample. V usage is TRBV9 and J usage is TRBJ1-1, with D possibly being TRBD1 (5 bases). Germline V lookup: CDR1 SGDLS, CDR2 YYNGEE. This CDR3 comprises 14 residues. V was cut by 0 bases and J by 4 bases, with 10 bases left in between. CDR3 DNA sequence: TGTGCCAGCAGCGTAGTTGGGGCAGGCACTGAAGCTTTCTTT. Protein product: CASSVVGAGTEAFF. Full variable domain (remainder filled in from reference TRBV9 and TRBJ1-1): DSGVTQTPKHLITATGQRVTLRCSPRSGDLSVYWYQQSLDQGLQFLIQYYNGEERAKGNILERFSAQQFPDLHSELNLSSLELGDSALYFCASSVVGAGTEAFFGQGTRLTVV.

V and J are TRBV28 and TRBJ1-2, with a weak D call TRBD1 (5 bases). Germline CDR1 is MDHEN and CDR2 is SYDVKM. The CDR3 is 13 residues long. Deletions cut 7 bases from V and 8 bases from J, with 17 bases between. The CDR3 loop is CASTVGGVEGYTF. CDR3 in DNA: TGTGCCAGCACCGTGGGGGGGGTGGAGGGCTACACCTTC.

The rearrangement links TRBV27 to TRBJ1-4, with D tentatively TRBD1 (5 bases). Trimming took off 8 bases at V and 8 bases at J, with 12 bases between the two ends. CDR3 length: 12 residues. Germline lookup yields CDR1 MNHEY and CDR2 SMNVEV (reference sequence). The DNA of the CDR3 is TGTGCCAGCGGGGGGAGCGACGAAAAACTGTTTTTT. This encodes CASGGSDEKLFF.

The V gene is TRBV7-2, the J gene TRBJ2-3; D remains unclear. The germline V gene encodes CDR1 SGHTA and CDR2 FQGNSA. CDR3 length: 15 residues. Trimming left V 5 bases short and J 0 bases short, with 12 bases between. The DNA of the CDR3 is TGTGCCAGCAGCCTATATACTACTAGCACAGATACGCAGTATTTT. It translates to CASSLYTTSTDTQYF.

The chain links TRBV3-1 (or the pseudogene TRBV3-2) to TRBJ2-1; the match to TRBD2 covers 11 bases. Per germline, CDR1 LGHDT and CDR2 YNNKEL (reference sequence). The V segment lost 3 bases and the J segment 3 bases; nucleotides outside the gene matches: 7. CDR3 length: 17 residues. CDR3 sequence: CASSHFSGGAFYNEQFF. CDR3 DNA sequence: TGTGCCAGCAGCCATTTTAGCGGGGGGGCATTCTACAATGAGCAGTTCTTC.